This T cell receptor (beta chain) was obtained from a study of blood T cell repertoires in COVID-19. Looking at the study overall: Acute and convalescent COVID-19 samples came from the United States, Italy and Spain. PBMCs, B-cell-depleted T cells, or T cells provided the cDNA or gDNA that made up the material.

Germline assignment: CDR1 MNHNS and CDR2 SASEGT. This CDR3 region has 15 residues. Between the trimmed V and J ends, which lost 2 bases and 7 bases, there was a span of 15 bases. Participants came from about 24 US areas, aged about 18 to 100 years. Each participant's cohort was designated according to participant-reported clinical history. This table comes from immunoSEQ multiplex PCR, and its TCRdb copy is limited to in-frame clones, with some not included. The sample includes 150,000 or so clones, around 80% of them seen just once. The sequenced material came from PBMCs or T cells enriched from blood (not recorded which). The TCR sequence derives from a man aged 50 to 59 who had recovered from COVID-19. The genes are TRBV6-1 and TRBJ1-3, with D possibly being TRBD1 (5 bases). CDR3 DNA: TGTGCCAGCAGTGAATCACAGGTGGAGGGGAACACCATATATTTT. Protein sequence: CASSESQVEGNTIYF.